The rows below give T cell receptor beta chains drawn from one sample of a study of regulatory T cells in long-lasting Graves disease. In TCRdb, the multiplex PCR reads were re-called with MiXCR into one record per CDR3 protein. Counted here are more than 400,000 distinct CDR3 sequences, around 15% occurring once; the ten biggest clones make up around 10%. The sample also formed part of further work on T cells in Graves' hyperthyroidism and ophthalmopathy.

The input for sequencing was peripheral blood mononuclear cells (PBMCs), taken at new diagnosis, from a patient treated with antithyroid drugs. The receptors derive from a woman aged 25 to 39 with Graves disease. CDR3s include the opening cysteine and the closing phenylalanine or tryptophan. Fields, in order: CDR3 DNA, CDR3 protein, V gene, clone size, D gene, J gene. A D gene is named only where the DNA matches it firmly. For some rows the clone size is stated as once, few or many, or as a class when expanded; others skip it.

DNA: TGTGCCAGCAGTGAATTCGTTAGCGGGAGGGGACTAGCCAAAAACATTCAGTACTTC; CDR3: CASSEFVSGRGLAKNIQYF; V: TRBV25-1; size: -; D: TRBD2; J: TRBJ2-4
DNA: TGTGCCAGCAGTGCTAGCGGATTGGAAGGGTACGAGCAGTACTTC; CDR3: CASSASGLEGYEQYF; V: TRBV2; size: many; D: TRBD2; J: TRBJ2-7
DNA: TGTGCCAGCAGCCCCTCCGGGCGGGAGGGCTCCTACAATGAGCAGTTCTTC; CDR3: CASSPSGREGSYNEQFF; V: TRBV11-3; size: many; D: TRBD2; J: TRBJ2-1
DNA: TGTGCCAGCAGTCGACTAGCAGCTAGCACAGATACGCAGTATTTT; CDR3: CASSRLAASTDTQYF; V: TRBV27; size: many; D: TRBD2; J: TRBJ2-3
DNA: TGTGCCAGCAGCTTAGCGCTAGGGGCTGGGGCCAACGTCCTGACTTTC; CDR3: CASSLALGAGANVLTF; V: TRBV7-9; size: -; D: -; J: TRBJ2-6
DNA: TGTGCCAGCAGTTTGTCCAGTGCCTCCGGGACAAACTATGGCTACACCTTC; CDR3: CASSLSSASGTNYGYTF; V: TRBV12-3/TRBV12-4; size: -; D: -; J: TRBJ1-2
DNA: TGTGCCAGCAGCTTATTCTACAGGGGAGGCAACACTGAAGCTTTCTTT; CDR3: CASSLFYRGGNTEAFF; V: TRBV7-8; size: -; D: TRBD1; J: TRBJ1-1
DNA: TGTGCCAGCAGGAGGGGGCGCGTGAACACTGAAGCTTTCTTT; CDR3: CASRRGRVNTEAFF; V: TRBV6-1; size: many; D: TRBD1; J: TRBJ1-1
DNA: TGTGCCAGCAGTAGCGGGACGGGCGGGGAGCTGTTTTTT; CDR3: CASSSGTGGELFF; V: TRBV6-1; size: many; D: TRBD2; J: TRBJ2-2
DNA: TGTGCCATCCGGGACTCCGATCAGCCCCAGCATTTT; CDR3: CAIRDSDQPQHF; V: TRBV28; size: -; D: -; J: TRBJ1-5
DNA: TGTGCCAGCAGTGCGGACTGGAAGACCCAGTACTTC; CDR3: CASSADWKTQYF; V: TRBV6-1; size: many; D: -; J: TRBJ2-5
DNA: TGTGCCAGCAGCCCGGGTTCAGCGCGTAGGGGCCCCAACTATGGCTACACCTTC; CDR3: CASSPGSARRGPNYGYTF; V: TRBV7-9; size: many; D: -; J: TRBJ1-2
DNA: TGTGCCAGCCTTCAGACGTCCTCCTACGAGCAGTACTTC; CDR3: CASLQTSSYEQYF; V: TRBV28; size: many; D: -; J: TRBJ2-7
DNA: TGTGCCAGCAGGCAGGGTCTAACAACTAATGAAAAACTGTTTTTT; CDR3: CASRQGLTTNEKLFF; V: TRBV2; size: many; D: -; J: TRBJ1-4
DNA: TGTGCCAGCAACTCATTGACAGCTGACTATGGCTACACCTTC; CDR3: CASNSLTADYGYTF; V: TRBV6-1; size: few; D: -; J: TRBJ1-2
DNA: TGCAGTGCTAGAGACCTGGCAAGGGAGGGAGAGACCCAGTACTTC; CDR3: CSARDLAREGETQYF; V: TRBV20-1; size: few; D: TRBD2; J: TRBJ2-5
DNA: TGCGCCAGCAGCCAAGCCTCCGGGGTTGGCAATCAGCCCCAGCATTTT; CDR3: CASSQASGVGNQPQHF; V: TRBV4-1; size: -; D: -; J: TRBJ1-5